Each of the 8 T cell receptor beta chains below was sequenced from the same sample in a study of blood T cell repertoires in COVID-19. Here immunoSEQ multiplex PCR was the method, and the copy in TCRdb shows in-frame clones only, minus some. Here the sample spans over 300,000 clones, approximately 85% being singletons. Sequencing input: peripheral blood. The receptors stem from a woman aged 50 to 65 with acute or convalescent COVID-19.

V is TRBV28 and J is TRBJ2-6; the D is unclear. With 10 bases removed from V and 0 bases from J, the gap between germline ends came to 7 bases. Per germline, CDR1 MDHEN and CDR2 SYDVKM. The CDR3 spans 13 residues. The CDR3 is CATYFSGANVLTF. For the CDR3, the DNA is TGTGCCACCTACTTCTCTGGGGCCAACGTCCTGACTTTC.

The genes are TRBV19 and TRBJ1-5; 8 nucleotides match TRBD1. CDR3 size: 18 residues. Trimming cost V 5 bases and J 4 bases; bases outside gene matches: 16. Germline assignment: CDR1 LNHDA and CDR2 SQIVND (reference sequence). CDR3 in amino acids: CASSPHIMWTGKNQPQHF. As DNA, the CDR3 is TGTGCCAGTAGTCCACACATTATGTGGACAGGGAAGAATCAGCCCCAGCATTTT.

The chain joins TRBV6-6 to TRBJ1-3; D might be TRBD1 (5 bases). V lost 10 bases and J 7 bases, leaving 17 bases between the germline ends. CDR1 and CDR2 from the germline V gene are MNHNY and SVGAGI (reference sequence). The CDR3 is 13 residues long. The CDR3 nucleotides read TGTGCCATCGGGGCCGGGACTGCTAACACCATATATTTT. Amino acid sequence: CAIGAGTANTIYF.

The J gene is TRBJ1-4, the V gene TRBV7-9, with 8 bases matching TRBD1. The CDR3 runs 16 residues. The V gene's germline CDR1 is SEHNR and CDR2 FQNEAQ (reference sequence). With V trimmed by 5 bases and J by 6 bases, 11 bases remained unmatched. CDR3 sequence: CASSARQGTTDEKLFF. In nucleotides, the CDR3 is TGTGCCAGCAGCGCCCGACAGGGGACAACGGATGAAAAACTGTTTTTT.

This clone was found once. The CDR3 sequence: CASSRQLMNTEAFF. DNA for the CDR3: TGTGCCAGCAGCCGACAGCTCATGAACACTGAAGCTTTCTTT. V gene TRBV6-5 combines with J gene TRBJ1-1; D perhaps matches TRBD1 (5 bases). This CDR3 has 14 residues. CDR1 is MNHEY, CDR2 SVGAGI, per germline. The germline V and J ends were trimmed by 6 bases and 0 bases, with 11 bases remaining between them.

This chain uses TRBV7-9 with TRBJ1-2, with a weak D call TRBD1 (6 bases). Germline V CDR1 and CDR2: SEHNR, FQNEAQ (reference sequence). With 5 bases removed from V and 2 bases from J, the gap between germline ends came to 21 bases. The CDR3 totals 17 residues. CDR3 amino acids: CASSHPIGGHPNYGYTF. CDR3 sequence (DNA): TGTGCCAGCAGCCATCCAATAGGGGGACACCCAAACTATGGCTACACCTTC.

The chain carries TRBV21-1 and TRBJ2-7; the D call TRBD2 from the table was never checked on the DNA. TRBV21-1 corresponds to a pseudogene. The CDR3 length is 12 residues. CDR3 in DNA: TGTGCCAGCAGCAAAGACTTCTACGAGCAGTACTTC. Amino acids: CASSKDFYEQYF.

This clone was seen just once. This chain uses TRBV7-2 with TRBJ2-5, with 7 positions matching TRBD1. Germline CDR1 is SGHTA and CDR2 is FQGNSA. CDR3 length equals 14 residues. V lost 1 base to trimming and J lost 7 bases; unmatched junction nucleotides: 6. The CDR3 region is CASSLDRGLGTQYF. The CDR3 DNA reads TGTGCCAGCAGCTTAGATAGGGGGCTAGGGACCCAGTACTTC.